This T cell receptor beta chain was identified in a study of blood T cell repertoires in COVID-19. Study as a whole: Italy, Spain and the United States were the sources of the convalescent and acute COVID-19 samples. PBMCs, B-cell-depleted T cells, or T cells provided the cDNA or gDNA that made up the material.

Authors' processing steps: Estimation of nucleated cell counts relied on the amplification of reference gene primers. The assay was immunoSEQ multiplex PCR, and TCRdb's table has in-frame clones only and misses some. V, J and clone size were drawn from that table, and D and trimming were deduced from the DNA. The sample lists fewer than 200,000 clones, 84% occurring once. The V gene lost 4 bases and the J gene lost 5 bases, with 9 bases spanning the gap. Germline V gene sequence: CDR1 SGHRS, CDR2 YFSETQ. This CDR3 spans 13 amino acids. This TCR derives from a man aged 35 to 55 who had recovered from COVID-19. The chain links TRBV5-1 to TRBJ2-2; D is perhaps TRBD1 (5 bases). Material for sequencing was peripheral blood. CDR3 in amino acids: CASSNQGTGELFF. The DNA for the CDR3 is TGCGCCAGCAGCAACCAGGGTACCGGGGAGCTGTTTTTT.